This T cell receptor beta chain came from a study of graft-versus-host responses after intestinal transplantation. TCRdb keeps only in-frame clones here, not all; method: immunoSEQ multiplex PCR. The sample consists of about 71,000 clones, about 94% of them appearing once. Between the trimmed V and J ends, which lost 5 bases and 0 bases, there was a span of 13 bases. Germline lookup yields CDR1 PRHDT and CDR2 FYEKMQ (reference sequence). The CDR3 is made up of 16 amino acids. As concerns this clone: What it binds is not known.

The V and J genes are TRBV13 and TRBJ1-4, with unresolved D. The input for sequencing was unstimulated CD8+ T cells sorted from spleen or lymph node cells, taken before intestinal transplant. This clonotype was obtained from a human donor who received an intestinal transplant. The CDR3 spells CASSIAPGATNEKLFF. The CDR3 DNA reads as TGTGCCAGCAGCATAGCTCCCGGTGCAACTAATGAAAAACTGTTTTTT.